What follows is one T cell receptor (beta chain) and its context. Here immunoSEQ multiplex PCR was the method, and the copy in TCRdb shows in-frame clones only, minus some. The profile covers more than 30,000 clones, with around nine tenths appearing a single time and approximately 2% taken by the ten largest. The sample belongs to a study of PD-L1 blockade in urothelial cancer. On the study more broadly: Blood analysis was done at 3 weeks (second dose) and 6 weeks after treatment began.

This CDR3 has 12 amino acids. V was clipped by 0 bases and J by 5 bases, with 4 bases between them. Per germline, CDR1 LGHNT and CDR2 FRNRAP. The origin of this receptor is a man in his sixties with urothelial cancer. This rearrangement joins TRBV12-5 to TRBJ1-1; D gene unclear. This sample comprised PBMCs, obtained around atezolizumab (anti-PD-L1) treatment. In nucleotides, the CDR3 is TGTGCTAGTGGTTTGGTTGAGACTGAAGCTTTCTTT. Translating gives CASGLVETEAFF.